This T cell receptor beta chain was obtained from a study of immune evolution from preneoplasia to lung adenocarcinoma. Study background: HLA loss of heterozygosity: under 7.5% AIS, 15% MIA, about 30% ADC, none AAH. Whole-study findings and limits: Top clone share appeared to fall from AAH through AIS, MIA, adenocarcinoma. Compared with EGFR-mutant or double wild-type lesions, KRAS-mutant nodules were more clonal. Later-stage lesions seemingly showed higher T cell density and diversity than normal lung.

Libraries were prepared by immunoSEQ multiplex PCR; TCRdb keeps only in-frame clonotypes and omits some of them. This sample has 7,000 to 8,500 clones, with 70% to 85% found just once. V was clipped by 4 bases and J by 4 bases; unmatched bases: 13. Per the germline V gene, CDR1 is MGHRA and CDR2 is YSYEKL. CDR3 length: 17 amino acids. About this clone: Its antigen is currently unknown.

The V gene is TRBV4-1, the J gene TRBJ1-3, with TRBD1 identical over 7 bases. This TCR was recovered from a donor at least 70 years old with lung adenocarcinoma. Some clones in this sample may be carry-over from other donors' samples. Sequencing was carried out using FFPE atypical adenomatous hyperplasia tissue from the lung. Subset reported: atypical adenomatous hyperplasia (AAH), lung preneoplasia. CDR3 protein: CASSREQRTGGGNTIYF. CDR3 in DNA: TGCGCCAGCAGCCGCGAACAGAGGACAGGTGGGGGAAACACCATATATTTT.